What follows are 32 T cell receptor beta chains derived from one specimen sequenced in a study of T cell responses to AZD1222 COVID-19 vaccine. Libraries were prepared by immunoSEQ multiplex PCR; TCRdb keeps only in-frame clonotypes and omits some of them. The data contain approximately 200,000 clones, just over 90% of them singletons. The sequencing here drew on peripheral blood, taken 28 days after the second AZD1222 dose. The receptor source for this set is an adult who received the AZD1222 COVID-19 vaccine.

This clone appeared a few times. The rearrangement uses TRBV5-1 and TRBJ2-7, with 10 nucleotides matching TRBD2. The CDR3 contains 16 residues. CDR1 is SGHRS and CDR2 is YFSETQ in the germline V gene. J gave up 0 bases and V 4 bases, and 7 bases lay outside the gene matches. The CDR3 nucleotides are TGCGCCAGCAGCGAGACGCCTAGCGGGAGCTCCTACGAGCAGTACTTC. Its protein is CASSETPSGSSYEQYF.

V gene TRBV5-1 combines with J gene TRBJ2-2; possibly TRBD1 for D (6 bases). V gave up 1 base and J gave up 2 bases, with 9 bases separating them. Germline V gene sequence: CDR1 SGHRS, CDR2 YFSETQ. This CDR3 comprises 15 residues. The CDR3 DNA sequence: TGCGCCAGCAGCTTGTTGGGGGCCAACACCGGGGAGCTGTTTTTT. Amino acids: CASSLLGANTGELFF. Full variable domain (remainder filled in from reference TRBV5-1 and TRBJ2-2): KAGVTQTPRYLIKTRGQQVTLSCSPISGHRSVSWYQQTPGQGLQFLFEYFSETQRNKGNFPGRFSGRQFSNSRSEMNVSTLELGDSALYLCASSLLGANTGELFFGEGSRLTVL.

The chain recombines TRBV6-5 with TRBJ2-5; D is unresolved. V was cut by 0 bases and J by 6 bases, with 14 bases left in between. Germline V gene lookup returns CDR1 MNHEY and CDR2 SVGAGI. The CDR3 is 15 residues long. The chain's CDR3 is CASSYSIRQSKTQYF. The CDR3 bases are TGTGCCAGCAGTTACTCGATTAGGCAGTCAAAGACCCAGTACTTC.

This clone was recorded a few times. CDR3 amino acids: CASSSLPGDAEAFF. The DNA for the CDR3 is TGTGCCAGCTCATCCCTTCCGGGGGACGCTGAAGCTTTCTTT. This sequence joins TRBV18 and TRBJ1-1, with D maybe TRBD1 (5 bases). CDR3 length: 14 residues. Deletions cut 5 bases from V and 6 bases from J, with 16 bases between. Germline V gene sequence: CDR1 KGHSH, CDR2 LQKENI.

The chain recombines TRBV5-5 with TRBJ1-5; D not certain. The CDR3 extends over 18 amino acids. Germline lookup yields CDR1 SGHKS and CDR2 YYEKEE (reference sequence). The V end was cut by 4 bases, the J end by 2 bases, with 22 bases between. CDR3 bases: TGTGCCAGCAGCCCCCTGGGTGGTGCGGAGCGAGGCAATCAGCCCCAGCATTTT. Its translation: CASSPLGGAERGNQPQHF.

J is TRBJ1-1 and V is TRBV5-8; a possible D gene is TRBD1 (6 bases). The germline gives CDR1 SGHTS, CDR2 YDEGEE. The CDR3 totals 16 residues. The V end was cut by 4 bases, the J end by 5 bases, with 21 bases between. The CDR3 reads CASSTDGGRVDTEAFF. The DNA of the CDR3 is TGTGCCAGCAGCACCGATGGGGGCAGGGTTGATACTGAAGCTTTCTTT.

This chain connects TRBV24-1 to TRBJ2-7; TRBD1 matches at 8 bases. This CDR3 spans 14 amino acids. Germline CDR1 is KGHDR and CDR2 is SFDVKD. The trim removed 5 bases at V and 5 bases at J, leaving 7 bases unmatched. The chain's CDR3 is CATSVGTGFDEQYF. Here the CDR3 DNA reads TGTGCCACCAGTGTTGGGACAGGCTTTGACGAGCAGTACTTC.

V usage is TRBV7-9 and J usage is TRBJ1-1; 10 nucleotides agree with TRBD1. The CDR3 loop spans 13 amino acids. In germline, CDR1 is SEHNR, CDR2 FQNEAQ (reference sequence). With V trimmed by 5 bases and J by 7 bases, 4 bases remained unmatched. The CDR3 sequence: CASSRGQGSEAFF. The DNA for the CDR3 is TGTGCCAGCAGCCGGGGACAGGGGAGTGAAGCTTTCTTT.

The gene calls are TRBV29-1 and TRBJ1-1; D is unresolved. The germline V gene encodes CDR1 SQVTM and CDR2 ANQGSEA. V lost 8 bases and J lost 5, with 18 bases in between. This CDR3 spans 13 amino acids. CDR3 sequence reads: CSFLAQRETEAFF. The CDR3 DNA follows: TGCAGCTTTTTGGCGCAGCGGGAAACTGAAGCTTTCTTT.

This clone appeared a few times. V usage is TRBV28 and J usage is TRBJ1-5; TRBD1 matches at 7 bases. V gave up 6 bases and J gave up 6 bases; unmatched junction bases: 8. The CDR3 is 14 amino acids. Per the germline V gene, CDR1 is MDHEN and CDR2 is SYDVKM. CDR3 DNA: TGTGCCAGCAGACGACAGGGAATGGCTCAGCCCCAGCATTTT. This translates into CASRRQGMAQPQHF.

Details on this clone: Other DNA sequences in the same sample also yield this CDR3. The rearrangement joins TRBV5-1 to TRBJ2-7; D may be TRBD2 (6 bases). The V gene's germline CDR1 is SGHRS and CDR2 YFSETQ. The germline V and J ends were trimmed by 0 bases and 5 bases, with 18 bases remaining between them. This CDR3 comprises 16 residues. The CDR3 sequence is CASSLGNSGSRDEQYF. CDR3 sequence (DNA): TGCGCCAGCAGCTTGGGTAATAGCGGAAGCAGGGACGAGCAGTACTTC.

The rearrangement joins TRBV28 to TRBJ1-5; D remains ambiguous. CDR1 and CDR2 (germline): MDHEN, SYDVKM. The CDR3 has 14 amino acids. V dropped 5 bases and J dropped 2 bases, with 10 bases sitting between them. For the CDR3, the DNA is TGTGCCAGCAGTCGGGGTTTTGGCAATCAGCCCCAGCATTTT. Amino acids: CASSRGFGNQPQHF.

The chain has TRBV28 and TRBJ1-6; D is ambiguous. The CDR3 is 12 residues long. Germline V gene data show CDR1 as MDHEN and CDR2 as SYDVKM. V shed 4 bases and J shed 14 bases, with 12 bases lying between them. The CDR3 spells CASSSRAGALHF. CDR3 in DNA: TGTGCCAGCAGTTCTAGAGCTGGGGCCCTCCACTTT. Based on the CDR3 plus reference TRBV28 and TRBJ1-6, the full variable domain is DVKVTQSSRYLVKRTGEKVFLECVQDMDHENMFWYRQDPGLGLRLIYFSYDVKMKEKGDIPEGYSVSREKKERFSLILESASTNQTSMYLCASSSRAGALHFGNGTRLTVT.

The rearrangement joins TRBV6-4 to TRBJ2-3, with 8 bases that match TRBD2. This CDR3 has 15 amino acids. Germline assignment: CDR1 MRHNA and CDR2 SNTAGT. Losses at the gene ends were 2 bases for V and 3 bases for J; bases not matched to a gene: 4. CDR3 protein: CASSDVSGITDTQYF. The CDR3 DNA follows: TGTGCCAGCAGTGACGTTAGCGGGATTACAGATACGCAGTATTTT.

The chain has TRBV19 and TRBJ2-7, with D unclear. The CDR3 length is 15 residues. Trimming removed 5 bases at V and 7 bases at J, with 21 bases between. In germline, CDR1 is LNHDA, CDR2 SQIVND (reference sequence). In DNA form, the CDR3 reads TGTGCCAGTAGTGTCTTCCGATCCCTGGTTAGGGAGCAGTACTTC. It translates to CASSVFRSLVREQYF.

This chain joins TRBV4-2 and TRBJ2-2; TRBD2 matches at 14 bases. The germline gives CDR1 LGHNA, CDR2 YNFKEQ. CDR3 length: 17 amino acids. Trimming removed 1 base from V and 3 bases from J; junction bases left unmatched: 1. Here the CDR3 reads CASSQGTSGRYTGELFF. DNA of the CDR3: TGTGCCAGCAGCCAAGGGACTAGCGGGAGGTACACCGGGGAGCTGTTTTTT.

The chain couples TRBV28 to TRBJ1-1; D ambiguous. Germline CDR1 and CDR2: MDHEN and SYDVKM. Trimming took 3 bases from V and 0 from J, leaving 11 bases between them. The length of the CDR3 is 15 residues. The CDR3 nucleotides read TGTGCCAGCAGTTTCTGGCGGGATATGAACACTGAAGCTTTCTTT. It translates to CASSFWRDMNTEAFF.

J is TRBJ2-7 and V is TRBV5-1; D gene ambiguous. V lost 0 bases, J lost 2 bases, and 6 bases lay in between. Germline-derived CDR1 and CDR2 are SGHRS and YFSETQ. The CDR3 contains 13 residues. CDR3 coding DNA: TGCGCCAGCAGCTTGGACTTAACCTACGAGCAGTACTTC. This codes for CASSLDLTYEQYF.

The chain recombines TRBV5-1 with TRBJ1-1; D call uncertain. The CDR3 is 12 residues long. Germline CDR1 is SGHRS and CDR2 is YFSETQ. V dropped 0 bases and J dropped 11 bases, with 11 bases sitting between them. The CDR3 coding sequence is TGCGCCAGCAGCTTGGATCTGGGGTTGGCTTTCTTT. Protein product: CASSLDLGLAFF.

This clone has only one observation. The chain combines TRBV19 with TRBJ2-1; TRBD2 matches 7 bases. The CDR3 sequence is 13 residues long. The trim removed 7 bases at V and 7 bases at J, leaving 7 bases unmatched. From germline, CDR1 is LNHDA and CDR2 SQIVND (reference sequence). The CDR3 spells CASTLTSKNEQFF. For the CDR3, the DNA is TGTGCCAGTACCCTGACTAGCAAAAATGAGCAGTTCTTC.

Concerning this clone: Different DNA sequences within this sample yield the same CDR3. CDR3 sequence: CASSPLRDSNSPLHF. The CDR3, as DNA: TGTGCCAGCTCACCACTTCGCGACAGCAATTCACCCCTCCACTTT. This chain uses TRBV18 with TRBJ1-6; possible D gene TRBD1, 5 bases. Trimming left V 1 base short and J 7 bases short, with 11 bases between. The CDR3 contains 15 residues. Germline V gives CDR1 KGHSH, CDR2 LQKENI.

The V call is TRBV10-3, the J call TRBJ2-3; 15 nucleotides agree with TRBD2. J lost 0 bases, V lost 6 bases, and 7 bases had no gene match. The germline V gene encodes CDR1 ENHRY and CDR2 SYGVKD. This CDR3 comprises 18 residues. The CDR3 spells CAISPGLAGGASTDTQYF. CDR3 in DNA: TGTGCCATCAGCCCGGGACTAGCGGGAGGAGCAAGCACAGATACGCAGTATTTT.

V and J are TRBV5-1 and TRBJ1-5; possible D gene TRBD1, 5 bases. CDR1 SGHRS and CDR2 YFSETQ come from the germline V gene. The V end lost 2 bases, the J end lost 5 bases, and 8 bases lay between the germline ends. This CDR3 is 13 amino acids long. The CDR3 DNA is TGCGCCAGCAGCTTTGACAGTGATCAGCCCCAGCATTTT. This codes for CASSFDSDQPQHF.

The CDR3 is CASSLAGTSGSQTQYF. The CDR3 nucleotides read TGTGCCAGCAGCTTAGCAGGGACTAGCGGGAGCCAGACCCAGTACTTC. The gene calls are TRBV7-2 and TRBJ2-5; 14 nucleotides align to TRBD2. The V gene's germline CDR1 is SGHTA and CDR2 FQGNSA. The CDR3 has 16 residues. The ends lost 0 bases at V and 6 bases at J; junction bases unmatched: 3.

The rearrangement links TRBV7-9 to TRBJ2-2, with D possibly called TRBD1 or TRBD2 (5 bases each). Germline loops: CDR1 SEHNR, CDR2 FQNEAQ (reference sequence). V gave up 1 base and J gave up 4 bases, with 10 bases separating them. The CDR3 is made up of 15 amino acids. The DNA of the CDR3 is TGTGCCAGCAGCTTAGGGTGGGGGACCACCGGGGAGCTGTTTTTT. This encodes CASSLGWGTTGELFF.

The chain employs TRBV6-2 or TRBV6-3 and TRBJ1-5; D is possibly TRBD1 (6 bases). The CDR3 loop spans 18 amino acids. V was clipped by 1 base and J by 0 bases, with 16 bases between them. Germline V gene sequence: CDR1 MNHEY, CDR2 SVGEGT. CDR3 loop: CASSYFLGARYSNQPQHF. The CDR3 coding sequence is TGTGCCAGCAGTTACTTTCTGGGGGCGAGGTATAGCAATCAGCCCCAGCATTTT.

The CDR3 nucleotides read TGTGCCAGCAGCAACGGTCTATACCATGGAAAGAATGGCTACACCTTC. This encodes CASSNGLYHGKNGYTF. The genes are TRBV7-9 and TRBJ1-2; D gene uncertain. The V gene lost 5 bases and the J gene lost 6 bases, with 22 bases spanning the gap. Per the germline V gene, CDR1 is SEHNR and CDR2 is FQNEAQ (reference sequence). The CDR3 is 16 residues long.

This clone is a singleton in its sample. This chain links TRBV7-2 with TRBJ1-6, with D unresolved. Germline V gene sequence: CDR1 SGHTA, CDR2 FQGNSA. This CDR3 contains 13 residues. Trimming left V 2 bases short and J 9 bases short, with 8 bases between. CDR3 sequence reads: CASSLTGLSPLHF. The CDR3 DNA reads TGTGCCAGCAGCTTAACTGGACTTTCACCCCTCCACTTT.

The chain uses TRBV30 and TRBJ1-2; 8 bases map to TRBD1. V was pared by 5 bases and J by 2 bases, with 7 bases of the junction left unmatched. The CDR3 loop spans 14 amino acids. CDR1 is GTSNPN, CDR2 SVGIG, per germline (reference sequence). CDR3 coding DNA: TGTGCCTGGGGACAGGGAGTAGCCAACTATGGCTACACCTTC. This encodes CAWGQGVANYGYTF.

The chain combines TRBV6-5 with TRBJ1-3; 9 nucleotides match TRBD1. The CDR3 totals 15 residues. Germline V gene data show CDR1 as MNHEY and CDR2 as SVGAGI. V shed 5 bases and J 4 bases; nucleotides not matched to a gene: 6. For the CDR3, the DNA is TGTGCCAGCAGTCGGGGACAGGGTTCGGGAAACACCATATATTTT. Translating gives CASSRGQGSGNTIYF.

The chain is built from TRBV28 and TRBJ2-7; 10 bases are shared with TRBD2. The CDR3 consists of 14 residues. Germline V CDR1 and CDR2: MDHEN, SYDVKM. Trimming cost V 3 bases and J 6 bases; bases outside gene matches: 5. CDR3 amino acids: CASSFFLAGVEQYF. The CDR3, as DNA: TGTGCCAGCAGTTTCTTCCTAGCGGGAGTCGAGCAGTACTTC.

This chain joins TRBV21-1 and TRBJ2-7; the listed D gene, TRBD1, was not tested against the DNA. TRBV21-1 has pseudogene status. This CDR3 is built from 15 residues. The CDR3 DNA reads as TGTGCCAGCAGGAACTGGTTCAGGGGGACCCACGAGCAGTACTTC. This encodes CASRNWFRGTHEQYF.